Below are 32 T cell receptor beta chains sequenced from a single sample in a study of blood T cells in healthy people across ages. It was with a sample-barcoded 5' primer and a J-beta primer mix that a second PCR of roughly 6 to 12 cycles was run. TCRdb re-analysed the 5' RACE reads in MiXCR, keeping a single row per CDR3 protein. The sample shows 790,000 or so distinct CDR3 sequences, roughly three fifths of them seen only once. Sequenced: blood. These receptors all stem from a man aged 40-55 years in good health.

The chain employs TRBV25-1 and TRBJ2-3, with a possible D match to TRBD2 (5 bases). Trimming removed 3 bases at V and 4 bases at J, with 8 bases between. The CDR3 spans 13 residues. The germline V gene encodes CDR1 MGHDK and CDR2 SYGVNS. The CDR3: CASSDHGADTQYF. The CDR3 DNA follows: TGTGCCAGCAGTGATCACGGGGCAGATACGCAGTATTTT.

This clonotype was recorded a few times. The genes are TRBV27 and TRBJ2-4; TRBD2 agrees at 7 bases. J was trimmed by 15 bases and V by 8 bases; bases with no gene match: 7. Germline V lookup: CDR1 MNHEY, CDR2 SMNVEV (reference sequence). The CDR3 spans 10 residues. The CDR3: CASAGGMSYF. The CDR3 DNA sequence: TGTGCCAGCGCCGGGGGGATGTCGTACTTC.

Here the CDR3 reads CASSLGTGHTGELFF. DNA of the CDR3: TGTGCCAGCAGCTTAGGGACAGGTCACACCGGGGAGCTGTTTTTT. V is TRBV21-1 and J is TRBJ2-2; no DNA check was done on the table's D call, TRBD1. TRBV21-1 represents a pseudogene. The CDR3 extends over 15 amino acids.

This chain uses TRBV20-1 with TRBJ2-1; TRBD1 matches 8 bases. CDR1 is DFQATT, CDR2 SNEGSKA, per germline (reference sequence). The CDR3 length is 16 residues. V was pared by 6 bases and J by 6 bases, with 16 bases of the junction left unmatched. The CDR3 DNA reads TGCAGTGCGCCCACGAAACACGGACAGGGCCGCAATGAGCAGTTCTTC. The encoded protein is CSAPTKHGQGRNEQFF.

The table lists this clonotype with a few counts. This rearrangement joins TRBV21-1 to TRBJ1-4; the tabulated D call, TRBD1, remains unverified against the DNA. TRBV21-1 is a listed pseudogene. This CDR3 region has 14 residues. The CDR3 DNA reads as TGTGCCAGGAAGACGGGACCAACTAATGAAAAACTGTTTTTT. It translates to CARKTGPTNEKLFF.

The V and J genes are TRBV27 and TRBJ2-3; TRBD2 agrees at 12 bases. CDR1 is MNHEY, CDR2 SMNVEV, per germline (reference sequence). This CDR3 comprises 18 residues. The ends lost 2 bases at V and 2 bases at J; junction bases unmatched: 8. The CDR3 coding sequence is TGTGCCAGCAGTTTAGGGCTAGCGGGGGGGCCCTACACAGATACGCAGTATTTT. It codes for CASSLGLAGGPYTDTQYF.

This clonotype was found a few times. V is TRBV12-3 or TRBV12-4 and J is TRBJ2-3; D might be TRBD2 (6 bases). With 6 bases removed from V and 0 bases from J, the gap between germline ends came to 22 bases. The CDR3 contains 18 residues. The CDR3, as DNA: TGTGCCAGCAGCCTCCACTCCCCGGGACTTACAAGCACAGATACGCAGTATTTT. This sequence encodes CASSLHSPGLTSTDTQYF.

This clonotype has a handful of counts. The chain combines TRBV20-1 with TRBJ1-1; no clear D. There are 14 residues in the CDR3. CDR1 DFQATT and CDR2 SNEGSKA come from the germline V gene (reference sequence). V lost 0 bases and J 2 bases, leaving 10 bases between the germline ends. The CDR3 DNA is TGCAGTGCTAGAGATGTCGGAAGTAACACTGAAGCTTTCTTT. This sequence encodes CSARDVGSNTEAFF.

The rearrangement links TRBV7-9 to TRBJ2-3; 8 bases are a match to TRBD1. This CDR3 has 14 residues. The V gene end was trimmed by 10 bases and the J gene end by 0 bases; junction bases not matched to a gene: 6. CDR1 is SEHNR, CDR2 FQNEAQ, per germline (reference sequence). The CDR3 here is CATQWTGSTDTQYF. The CDR3 coding sequence is TGTGCCACACAATGGACAGGGAGCACAGATACGCAGTATTTT.

The gene calls are TRBV2 and TRBJ2-7; 11 nucleotides match TRBD2. Germline lookup yields CDR1 SNHLY and CDR2 FYNNEI. J lost 2 bases, V lost 7 bases, and 7 bases had no gene match. This CDR3 region has 15 residues. The CDR3 coding sequence is TGTGCCAGCACGGGACTAGCGGATGTAACCTACGAGCAGTACTTC. Translated: CASTGLADVTYEQYF.

The rearrangement joins TRBV5-1 to TRBJ2-3; TRBD2 aligns across 8 bases. The CDR3 totals 18 residues. Unmatched junction bases numbered 11, after V lost 2 bases and J lost 0 bases. From germline, CDR1 is SGHRS and CDR2 YFSETQ. The chain's CDR3 is CASSFPPGGGPSTDTQYF. DNA of the CDR3: TGCGCCAGCAGCTTTCCCCCCGGCGGGGGGCCGAGCACAGATACGCAGTATTTT.

This chain links TRBV11-2 with TRBJ2-7; 8 nucleotides line up with TRBD1. The CDR3 runs 12 residues. V was pared by 7 bases and J by 6 bases, with 5 bases of the junction left unmatched. Germline assignment: CDR1 SGHAT and CDR2 FQNNGV. In DNA form, the CDR3 reads TGTGCCAGCAACCCAGGGACAGGCGAGCAGTACTTC. It encodes CASNPGTGEQYF. The complete variable domain, with remaining parts taken from reference TRBV11-2 and TRBJ2-7, reads EAGVAQSPRYKIIEKRQSVAFWCNPISGHATLYWYQQILGQGPKLLIQFQNNGVVDDSQLPKDRFSAERLKGVDSTLKIQPAKLEDSAVYLCASNPGTGEQYFGPGTRLTVT.

A few counts support this clonotype. V usage is TRBV5-1 and J usage is TRBJ2-1, with D tentatively TRBD2 (5 bases). Germline loops: CDR1 SGHRS, CDR2 YFSETQ. V was cut by 0 bases and J by 10 bases, with 17 bases left in between. CDR3 size: 15 residues. CDR3 region: CASSLALRGSDEQFF. CDR3 in DNA: TGCGCCAGCAGCTTGGCCCTCCGAGGGTCTGACGAGCAGTTCTTC.

This chain connects TRBV7-3 to TRBJ2-1; 7 bases match TRBD2. The J call is doubtful: the DNA matches TRBJ2-7 better. The CDR3 totals 15 residues. CDR1 is SGHTA and CDR2 is FQGTGA in the germline V gene. The CDR3 bases are TGTGCCAGCAGTCCCAAGCGGGGCCCCTACAATGAGCAGTACTTC. It codes for CASSPKRGPYNEQYF.

The rearrangement uses TRBV28 and TRBJ2-3; 8 nucleotides line up with TRBD1. The V gene end was trimmed by 5 bases and the J gene end by 4 bases; junction bases not matched to a gene: 5. The CDR3 totals 14 residues. Germline V gene sequence: CDR1 MDHEN, CDR2 SYDVKM. The DNA of the CDR3 is TGTGCCAGCAGTCCACGACAGGGGTCAGATACGCAGTATTTT. Amino acid sequence: CASSPRQGSDTQYF.

This clonotype was observed a single time. The CDR3: CASSHLSAGVGSRTDTQYF. CDR3 sequence (DNA): TGTGCCAGCAGCCATCTGTCAGCGGGAGTCGGGAGTCGCACAGATACGCAGTATTTT. The rearrangement links TRBV4-2 to TRBJ2-3, with 8 bases fitting TRBD2. The V and J ends lost 3 bases and 1 base, in that order; junction bases with no gene match: 15. CDR3 size: 19 residues. The germline V gene encodes CDR1 LGHNA and CDR2 YNFKEQ.

This clonotype has just a few counts. This chain joins TRBV29-1 and TRBJ2-3; D not certain. CDR3 size: 14 residues. V lost 7 bases to trimming and J lost 0 bases, with 14 bases between them. Germline V gene data show CDR1 as SQVTM and CDR2 as ANQGSEA. CDR3 DNA sequence: TGCAGCGGAAGCAGAGACCCTAGCACAGATACGCAGTATTTT. Translating it yields CSGSRDPSTDTQYF.

The J gene is TRBJ1-1, the V gene TRBV5-1; D is unresolved. The CDR3 runs to 13 residues. Trimming stripped 2 bases from V and 5 bases from J, with 10 bases between. Looked up from germline, CDR1 is SGHRS and CDR2 is YFSETQ. The CDR3 nucleotides are TGCGCCAGCAGCTTAGCAACGAGGACTGAAGCTTTCTTT. Amino acids: CASSLATRTEAFF.

This clonotype has a handful of counts. The chain combines TRBV4-1 with TRBJ2-1; D is uncertain. This CDR3 contains 15 residues. Trimming shortened V by 4 bases and J by 10 bases, and 20 bases separated the two germline ends. Germline V lookup: CDR1 MGHRA, CDR2 YSYEKL. The CDR3 region is CASSPYNYNIGEQFF. CDR3 bases: TGCGCCAGCAGCCCCTACAATTACAATATCGGGGAGCAGTTCTTC.

This chain connects TRBV6-5 to TRBJ2-3; D call uncertain. The CDR3 contains 13 residues. The germline V and J ends were trimmed by 5 bases and 5 bases, with 11 bases remaining between them. Germline lookup yields CDR1 MNHEY and CDR2 SVGAGI. As DNA, the CDR3 is TGTGCCAGCAGTCGCAACTCGGTAGATACGCAGTATTTT. This translates into CASSRNSVDTQYF.

The chain recombines TRBV2 with TRBJ1-2, with 10 bases that match TRBD1. Germline CDR1 and CDR2: SNHLY and FYNNEI. The CDR3 consists of 13 residues. Here the CDR3 DNA reads TGTGCAACTGAAAGGGACAGGGGCCAAGGCTACACCTTC. The encoded protein is CATERDRGQGYTF.

V usage is TRBV20-1 and J usage is TRBJ1-6; 9 nucleotides align to TRBD1. There are 18 residues in the CDR3. Germline-derived CDR1 and CDR2 are DFQATT and SNEGSKA (reference sequence). J lost 10 bases, V lost 0 bases, and 16 bases had no gene match. This chain's CDR3 is CSARDSGTGRGANSPLHF. CDR3 sequence (DNA): TGCAGTGCTAGAGATTCCGGGACAGGGAGAGGAGCAAACTCACCCCTCCACTTT.

The chain carries TRBV20-1 and TRBJ1-5; no clear D. The CDR3 contains 12 residues. Germline CDR1 is DFQATT and CDR2 is SNEGSKA (reference sequence). Trimming took off 6 bases at V and 15 bases at J, with 21 bases between the two ends. CDR3 in amino acids: CSAHGPLKTRHF. The CDR3 nucleotides read TGCAGTGCCCACGGACCTTTAAAGACCCGGCATTTT.

The CDR3 region has the DNA TGCGCCAGCAGCCCAGAGGGCTTAACCGGGGAGCTGTTTTTT. This sequence encodes CASSPEGLTGELFF. This chain links TRBV4-3 with TRBJ2-2, with D possibly TRBD2 on 5 matching bases. V was cut by 4 bases and J by 5 bases, with 11 bases left in between. From germline, CDR1 is LGHNA and CDR2 YSLEER. This CDR3 comprises 14 residues.

The chain couples TRBV6-5 to TRBJ1-6, with TRBD1 matching over 8 bases. Germline V lookup: CDR1 MNHEY, CDR2 SVGAGI. V trimming: 0 bases; J trimming: 5 bases; junction bases outside the gene matches: 6. The CDR3 has 17 residues. The CDR3 protein is CASSYSFGTGNNSPLHF. The CDR3 DNA is TGTGCCAGCAGTTACTCGTTCGGGACAGGAAATAATTCACCCCTCCACTTT.

The chain couples TRBV21-1 to TRBJ2-1; the tabulated D call, TRBD2, remains unverified against the DNA. TRBV21-1 is annotated as a pseudogene. The CDR3 has 19 residues. The CDR3 bases are TGTGCCAGCAGCAACCCGCGGGTTTGGAGGGATGCATCCTACAATGAGCAGTTCTTC. This sequence encodes CASSNPRVWRDASYNEQFF.

The gene calls are TRBV27 and TRBJ1-1; unclear D gene. Trimming removed 3 bases at V and 0 bases at J, with 11 bases between. CDR1 is MNHEY and CDR2 is SMNVEV in the germline V gene (reference sequence). The CDR3 spans 15 residues. This CDR3 reads CASSFGSGMNTEAFF. Written as DNA, the CDR3 is TGTGCCAGCAGTTTCGGGTCGGGGATGAACACTGAAGCTTTCTTT.

In this sample, this clonotype turned up a few times. This chain joins TRBV4-2 and TRBJ2-6, with 8 bases that match TRBD1. Germline CDR1 and CDR2: LGHNA and YNFKEQ. The CDR3 has 18 amino acids. The junction had 8 bases not matched to a gene; V was cut back by 4 bases and J by 0 bases. This CDR3 reads CASSRGDRQLSGANVLTF. The CDR3 coding sequence is TGTGCCAGCAGCCGCGGGGACAGGCAACTCTCTGGGGCCAACGTCCTGACTTTC.

The V call is TRBV27, the J call TRBJ2-7; 9 positions match TRBD2. This CDR3 spans 14 amino acids. Germline values: CDR1 MNHEY, CDR2 SMNVEV (reference sequence). After removal of 5 bases from V and 4 bases from J, the junction contained 6 bases not matched to a gene. CDR3: CASSPLTSGYEQYF. The CDR3 DNA sequence: TGTGCCAGCAGTCCCCTGACTAGCGGATACGAGCAGTACTTC.

This clonotype was counted between two and nine times. The chain has TRBV5-1 and TRBJ2-5, with D tentatively TRBD1 (5 bases). Trimming took 5 bases from V and 7 from J, leaving 15 bases between them. In germline, CDR1 is SGHRS, CDR2 YFSETQ. The CDR3 consists of 13 residues. The CDR3 loop reads CASSQGADGTQYF. DNA for the CDR3: TGCGCCAGCAGTCAAGGGGCGGACGGGACCCAGTACTTC.

The gene calls are TRBV6-6 and TRBJ2-7, with TRBD2 matching 7 bases. The CDR3 covers 14 residues. The V segment lost 6 bases and the J segment 2 bases; nucleotides outside the gene matches: 7. Germline V gene data show CDR1 as MNHNY and CDR2 as SVGAGI (reference sequence). The CDR3 sequence: CASRLTGGTYEQYF. CDR3 nucleotide sequence: TGTGCCAGCAGGCTAACGGGAGGCACCTACGAGCAGTACTTC.

V and J are TRBV28 and TRBJ2-5, with D perhaps being TRBD1 or TRBD2 (5 bases each). Germline V CDR1 and CDR2: MDHEN, SYDVKM. This CDR3 comprises 14 residues. The germline V and J ends were trimmed by 7 bases and 5 bases, with 17 bases remaining between them. The CDR3 bases are TGTGCCAGCACGAAGGTGGGCAGGGAGGAGACCCAGTACTTC. Its translation: CASTKVGREETQYF.